This TCR beta chain was observed in a study of cytomegalovirus exposure and HLA in healthy donors. Findings of the study overall: About 87% or about 30% of the time was how often most TCR beta V segments were productive, according to an earlier analysis.

As for this clone: Its matching antigen is unknown.

The PCR ran on 60 Vbeta and 13 Jbeta primers. Repertoires were generated with immunoSEQ multiplex PCR, while TCRdb's copy carries only in-frame clones and drops some. The table has nearly 95,000 clones, roughly 73% seen once. The clonotype comes from a woman between 40 and 55 years old in good health and CMV-seronegative. The sample was PBMCs.

DNA for the CDR3: TGTGCCAGCAGCCTTGACAGGGTCGGTACGCAGTATTTT. It translates to CASSLDRVGTQYF. The chain combines TRBV14 with TRBJ2-3; 7 bases align to TRBD1. CDR1 is SGHDN and CDR2 is FVKESK in the germline V gene. With 4 bases clipped from V and 8 bases from J, the junction kept 6 bases outside the gene matches. This CDR3 has 13 amino acids. Drawing the rest from reference TRBV14 and TRBJ2-3, the complete variable domain is EAGVTQFPSHSVIEKGQTVTLRCDPISGHDNLYWYRRVMGKEIKFLLHFVKESKQDESGMPNNRFLAERTGGTYSTLKVQPAELEDSGVYFCASSLDRVGTQYFGPGTRLTVL.